This T cell receptor beta chain was captured in a study of response to subunit inactivated influenza vaccine. Unmatched junction bases numbered 11, after V lost 6 bases and J lost 5 bases. The CDR3 length is 15 residues. Germline lookup yields CDR1 MNHEY and CDR2 SMNVEV (reference sequence). This clonotype was seen more than once but under ten times. In TCRdb, the RT-PCR reads were re-called with MiXCR into one record per CDR3 protein. The sample gives about 620,000 distinct CDR3 sequences, 11% of which show up once; 11% is in the top ten. These data were also reused for a study on T cells expressing NK-cell markers. This second study notes: As the method of synthesis, 5'RACE template switching with UMIs yielded TCR beta cDNA. Sequencing of TCR beta repertoires drew on sorted CD3+CD56+NKG2C+, CD3+CD56+NKG2C- and CD3+CD56-NKG2C+ T cells. T cells sorted in several experiments were restricted to alpha-beta TCR T cells by an anti-gamma-delta TCR antibody. The CD3+CD56-NKG2C+ fraction was also led by these clonotypes in a few donors.

J is TRBJ1-1 and V is TRBV27, with TRBD1 identical over 8 bases. This receptor was taken from a man in his fifties or sixties who received an inactivated influenza vaccine. Specimen: PBMCs from blood, collected on the day of vaccination. CDR3 residues: CASRPTGTGGTEAFF. CDR3 nucleotides: TGTGCCAGCAGACCAACAGGGACAGGAGGAACTGAAGCTTTCTTT.